The 32 T cell receptor beta chains below were found in one sample sequenced in a study of blood T cell repertoires in COVID-19. This table comes from immunoSEQ multiplex PCR, and its TCRdb copy is limited to in-frame clones, with some not included. The sample contains under 50,000 clones, 65% to 90% of which appear only once. Source material: peripheral blood. The source is a man in his forties with acute or convalescent COVID-19.

The J gene is TRBJ1-2, the V gene TRBV24-1; 7 nucleotides match TRBD1. Trimming at V came to 3 bases and at J to 7 bases, leaving 7 bases not matched to a gene. Per germline, CDR1 KGHDR and CDR2 SFDVKD. This CDR3 region has 14 residues. CDR3 in amino acids: CATSDGDRVGGYTF. In nucleotides, the CDR3 is TGTGCCACCAGTGATGGAGACAGGGTAGGTGGCTACACCTTC.

V gene TRBV20-1 combines with J gene TRBJ1-2; TRBD1 matches 7 bases. Per the germline V gene, CDR1 is DFQATT and CDR2 is SNEGSKA (reference sequence). CDR3 length: 11 amino acids. The trim removed 2 bases at V and 8 bases at J, leaving 2 bases unmatched. The CDR3 loop is CSARTGEGYTF. As DNA, the CDR3 is TGCAGTGCTAGAACAGGGGAAGGCTACACCTTC.

The V and J genes are TRBV27 and TRBJ1-6; possible D gene TRBD1, 5 bases. This CDR3 is built from 15 residues. Germline CDR1 and CDR2: MNHEY and SMNVEV (reference sequence). Between the trimmed V and J ends, which lost 4 bases and 9 bases, there was a span of 16 bases. DNA of the CDR3: TGTGCCAGCAGTTCCTCGGGGGTGGTTGTTTCACCCCTCCACTTT. Protein: CASSSSGVVVSPLHF.

The V gene is TRBV6-6, the J gene TRBJ2-7; D not resolved. Germline V CDR1 and CDR2: MNHNY, SVGAGI (reference sequence). This CDR3 is 12 amino acids long. The V gene lost 5 bases and the J gene lost 12 bases, with 17 bases spanning the gap. The DNA for the CDR3 is TGTGCCAGCAGTCGTCGGGTCACTTGCGGGTACTTC. Its translation is CASSRRVTCGYF.

This clone was counted once. The CDR3 DNA sequence: TGTGCCGGCCGCCGGGGGGCTGGAAACACCATATATTTT. It codes for CAGRRGAGNTIYF. The rearrangement uses TRBV6-2 or TRBV6-3 and TRBJ1-3; perhaps TRBD1 as D (5 bases). The germline V and J ends were trimmed by 11 bases and 2 bases, with 13 bases remaining between them. The length of the CDR3 is 13 residues. Germline CDR1 MNHEY, CDR2 SVGEGT.

This chain uses TRBV29-1 with TRBJ2-5; 9 positions match TRBD1. The germline CDR1 and CDR2 sequences are SQVTM and ANQGSEA. The CDR3 loop spans 13 amino acids. V trimming: 3 bases; J trimming: 9 bases; junction bases outside the gene matches: 8. CDR3 in DNA: TGCAGCGTTGAGACAGGGGGAATGAGTGCCCAGTACTTC. Translation gives CSVETGGMSAQYF.

V gene TRBV7-2 combines with J gene TRBJ2-6; a weak D match, TRBD1 (5 bases). Deletions cut 4 bases from V and 3 bases from J, with 10 bases between. This CDR3 comprises 15 residues. Germline values: CDR1 SGHTA, CDR2 FQGNSA. The DNA for the CDR3 is TGTGCCAGCAGCTCCCAGGGCTTTGGGGCCAACGTCCTGACTTTC. The encoded protein is CASSSQGFGANVLTF.

V and J are TRBV28 and TRBJ2-7, with 9 bases identical to TRBD1. CDR3 length: 15 amino acids. With V trimmed by 6 bases and J by 0 bases, 6 bases remained unmatched. Germline assignment: CDR1 MDHEN and CDR2 SYDVKM. The CDR3 reads CASSQTGGASYEQYF. Here the CDR3 DNA reads TGTGCCAGCAGCCAGACAGGGGGAGCCTCCTACGAGCAGTACTTC.

The chain employs TRBV29-1 and TRBJ1-4, with a tentative D call TRBD1 (6 bases). Trimming left V 5 bases short and J 3 bases short, with 16 bases between. Germline assignment: CDR1 SQVTM and CDR2 ANQGSEA. The CDR3 extends over 15 amino acids. The CDR3 here is CSVRRGRAANEKLFF. CDR3 bases: TGCAGCGTTCGCAGGGGAAGAGCGGCTAATGAAAAACTGTTTTTT.

This chain joins TRBV12-2 and TRBJ1-5. TRBV12-2 is an annotated pseudogene. The CDR3 is 16 residues long. CDR3 residues: CASRPEGGVINQPQHF. In DNA, the CDR3 is TGTGCAAGTCGCCCCGAGGGGGGGGTAATCAATCAGCCCCAGCATTTT.

In its sample, this clone was seen once. The genes are TRBV7-8 and TRBJ2-7; D is ambiguous. The ends were cut back, 1 base at V and 6 bases at J, with 10 bases in the middle. This CDR3 has 13 amino acids. CDR1 is SGHVS and CDR2 is FQNEAQ in the germline V gene. CDR3 coding DNA: TGTGCCAGCAGCTTAGGCGGCGCGGCCGAGCAGTACTTC. Protein product: CASSLGGAAEQYF.

The chain uses TRBV7-8 and TRBJ2-7; the match to TRBD1 covers 9 bases. This CDR3 has 16 amino acids. Germline V gives CDR1 SGHVS, CDR2 FQNEAQ. J lost 3 bases, V lost 2 bases, and 8 bases had no gene match. CDR3: CASSLKGTGPSYEQYF. DNA of the CDR3: TGTGCCAGCAGCTTAAAAGGGACAGGGCCGAGCTACGAGCAGTACTTC.

This sequence joins TRBV19 and TRBJ1-6; tentatively, D is TRBD1 (5 bases). This CDR3 contains 13 residues. Germline V CDR1 and CDR2: LNHDA, SQIVND (reference sequence). The V and J ends lost 7 bases and 8 bases respectively, with 12 bases between them. CDR3: CASTWGSHSPLHF. CDR3 coding DNA: TGTGCCAGTACCTGGGGCAGCCATTCACCCCTCCACTTT.

The chain employs TRBV14 and TRBJ2-7, with 10 bases aligning to TRBD1. The V gene's germline CDR1 is SGHDN and CDR2 FVKESK. V was clipped by 4 bases and J by 0 bases; unmatched bases: 3. The CDR3 is made up of 15 amino acids. CDR3 amino acids: CASSPRTGGSYEQYF. DNA for the CDR3: TGTGCCAGCAGCCCTCGGACAGGGGGCTCCTACGAGCAGTACTTC.

The V call is TRBV18, the J call TRBJ2-7; 7 bases are shared with TRBD1. CDR1 and CDR2 (germline): KGHSH, LQKENI. V dropped 2 bases and J dropped 5; count of bases not matched to a gene: 15. This CDR3 has 17 amino acids. The CDR3 coding sequence is TGTGCCAGCTCACCAAACCCAACAGGGGCCCTCGGGGACGAGCAGTACTTC. Its translation is CASSPNPTGALGDEQYF.

The chain couples TRBV6-5 to TRBJ2-7; 7 bases fit TRBD1. CDR1 is MNHEY, CDR2 SVGAGI, per germline. V shed 8 bases, J shed 3 bases, and the junction held 4 bases outside the gene matches. This CDR3 is 12 amino acids long. CDR3 nucleotide sequence: TGTGCCAGCTTCGGGACAGACTACGAGCAGTACTTC. It is translated as CASFGTDYEQYF.

The chain carries TRBV24-1 and TRBJ2-1; TRBD1 matches at 12 bases. Germline V gene data show CDR1 as KGHDR and CDR2 as SFDVKD. The CDR3 consists of 16 residues. Unmatched junction bases numbered 12, after V lost 6 bases and J lost 10 bases. CDR3 in DNA: TGTGCCACCAGTTCACCCGGGGGACAGGGGGCGAGGGAGCAGTTCTTC. It codes for CATSSPGGQGAREQFF.

This chain joins TRBV6-6 and TRBJ1-4; possible D gene TRBD1, 5 bases. CDR3 length: 14 residues. The germline V and J ends were trimmed by 5 bases and 5 bases, with 12 bases remaining between them. Germline V gives CDR1 MNHNY, CDR2 SVGAGI (reference sequence). In nucleotides, the CDR3 is TGTGCCAGCAGTCGACAGATCATCAATGAAAAACTGTTTTTT. It encodes CASSRQIINEKLFF.

This clone was seen a few times. The rearrangement links TRBV6-4 to TRBJ1-5, with 9 bases aligning to TRBD1. J gave up 6 bases and V 5 bases, and 8 bases lay outside the gene matches. The CDR3 spans 15 residues. Germline CDR1 and CDR2: MRHNA and SNTAGT. DNA of the CDR3: TGTGCCAGCAGTCCTGACAGGGGGTTGAGTCAGCCCCAGCATTTT. Its translation is CASSPDRGLSQPQHF.

This clone was detected only a few times. This chain uses TRBV6-2 or TRBV6-3 with TRBJ2-7; perhaps TRBD1 as D (6 bases). Trimming took 4 bases from V and 5 from J, leaving 9 bases between them. Germline loops: CDR1 MNHEY, CDR2 SVGEGT. The CDR3 totals 12 residues. CDR3 bases: TGTGCCAGCAGTTCACAGGGACACGAGCAGTACTTC. Translated, it gives CASSSQGHEQYF.

The chain joins TRBV18 to TRBJ2-1; D may be TRBD2 (5 bases). The CDR3 is 13 amino acids. Trimming removed 4 bases from V and 13 bases from J, with 17 bases in between. Per the germline V gene, CDR1 is KGHSH and CDR2 is LQKENI. CDR3 region: CASSRILDLGQFF. CDR3 DNA sequence: TGTGCCAGCTCACGCATACTAGATTTAGGACAGTTCTTC.

The rearrangement links TRBV25-1 to TRBJ1-2; 8 bases fit TRBD1. Trimming removed 7 bases from V and 6 bases from J; junction bases left unmatched: 7. The CDR3 consists of 13 residues. Looked up from germline, CDR1 is MGHDK and CDR2 is SYGVNS. CDR3 nucleotides: TGTGCCAGCACCAGACAGGGGATCAATGGCTACACCTTC. It is translated as CASTRQGINGYTF.

The gene calls are TRBV11-2 and TRBJ1-3; 11 bases match TRBD1. In germline, CDR1 is SGHAT, CDR2 FQNNGV. The CDR3 is made up of 18 amino acids. V gave up 5 bases and J gave up 0 bases; unmatched junction bases: 9. The CDR3 region has the DNA TGTGCCAGCAGCCGTCGGACAGGGGGCTTTCTCTCTGGAAACACCATATATTTT. Its translation is CASSRRTGGFLSGNTIYF.

The J gene is TRBJ1-3, the V gene TRBV7-9, with 7 bases that match TRBD1. Germline V lookup: CDR1 SEHNR, CDR2 FQNEAQ (reference sequence). This CDR3 has 17 amino acids. The junction had 12 bases not matched to a gene; V was cut back by 5 bases and J by 2 bases. Here the CDR3 reads CASSPRTGRDAGNTIYF. CDR3 nucleotides: TGTGCCAGCAGCCCCCGGACAGGTCGGGATGCTGGAAACACCATATATTTT.

The chain links TRBV7-9 to TRBJ1-2; 8 bases are a match to TRBD1. CDR1 and CDR2 from the germline V gene are SEHNR and FQNEAQ (reference sequence). V gave up 2 bases and J gave up 8 bases; unmatched junction bases: 13. This CDR3 contains 16 residues. The CDR3 bases are TGTGCCAGCAGCTTAATCGGGGCTCAGGGGGCAGGCGGCTACACCTTC. Amino acids: CASSLIGAQGAGGYTF.

The chain uses TRBV24-1 and TRBJ1-2, with 9 bases fitting TRBD1. This CDR3 contains 15 residues. Looked up from germline, CDR1 is KGHDR and CDR2 is SFDVKD. V lost 3 bases, J lost 5 bases, and 6 bases stayed unmatched. The CDR3 DNA follows: TGTGCCACCAGTGATCCGGGACAGGGATCTTATGGCTACACCTTC. Encoded protein: CATSDPGQGSYGYTF.

CDR3 protein: CASSLRADTQYF. The CDR3 region has the DNA TGCGCCAGCAGCCTGAGGGCGGATACGCAGTATTTT. This chain uses TRBV5-1 with TRBJ2-3; a possible D gene is TRBD2 (5 bases). Germline V gene data show CDR1 as SGHRS and CDR2 as YFSETQ. The CDR3 consists of 12 residues. The V end lost 4 bases, the J end lost 6 bases, and 9 bases lay between the germline ends.

The rearrangement joins TRBV10-3 to TRBJ2-3; tentative D call: TRBD2 (5 bases). CDR1 and CDR2 (germline): ENHRY, SYGVKD. V shed 11 bases and J shed 0 bases, with 12 bases lying between them. CDR3 length: 13 amino acids. DNA for the CDR3: TGTGCCTCGCGGGTTCCTAGCACAGATACGCAGTATTTT. Protein: CASRVPSTDTQYF.

The chain uses TRBV2 and TRBJ2-4; 7 bases match TRBD1. Germline lookup yields CDR1 SNHLY and CDR2 FYNNEI. This CDR3 has 17 amino acids. V shed 7 bases and J 0 bases; nucleotides not matched to a gene: 12. Here the CDR3 DNA reads TGTGCCAGCAATCGAGCCGGGACAGTTTTAGCCAAAAACATTCAGTACTTC. Encoded protein: CASNRAGTVLAKNIQYF.

This chain links TRBV5-4 with TRBJ2-1; 9 nucleotides line up with TRBD1. V shed 4 bases and J 5 bases; nucleotides not matched to a gene: 7. The CDR3 has 15 amino acids. Germline-derived CDR1 and CDR2 are SGHNT and YYREEE (reference sequence). CDR3: CASSIGTGSDNEQFF. CDR3 in DNA: TGTGCCAGCAGCATCGGGACAGGGAGCGACAATGAGCAGTTCTTC.

The chain recombines TRBV28 with TRBJ1-2; 8 positions match TRBD1. The CDR3 is made up of 17 amino acids. CDR1 is MDHEN, CDR2 SYDVKM, per germline. J was trimmed by 2 bases and V by 6 bases; bases with no gene match: 14. CDR3 protein: CASSPFRGRRANYGYTF. The CDR3 region has the DNA TGTGCCAGCAGCCCTTTCAGGGGGCGGAGGGCCAACTATGGCTACACCTTC.

This sequence joins TRBV2 and TRBJ1-1; D is undetermined. The CDR3 runs to 14 residues. Deletions cut 6 bases from V and 1 base from J, with 12 bases between. Germline loops: CDR1 SNHLY, CDR2 FYNNEI. The CDR3 reads CASSGGWGNTEAFF. In DNA form, the CDR3 reads TGTGCCAGCAGCGGAGGTTGGGGGAACACTGAAGCTTTCTTT.